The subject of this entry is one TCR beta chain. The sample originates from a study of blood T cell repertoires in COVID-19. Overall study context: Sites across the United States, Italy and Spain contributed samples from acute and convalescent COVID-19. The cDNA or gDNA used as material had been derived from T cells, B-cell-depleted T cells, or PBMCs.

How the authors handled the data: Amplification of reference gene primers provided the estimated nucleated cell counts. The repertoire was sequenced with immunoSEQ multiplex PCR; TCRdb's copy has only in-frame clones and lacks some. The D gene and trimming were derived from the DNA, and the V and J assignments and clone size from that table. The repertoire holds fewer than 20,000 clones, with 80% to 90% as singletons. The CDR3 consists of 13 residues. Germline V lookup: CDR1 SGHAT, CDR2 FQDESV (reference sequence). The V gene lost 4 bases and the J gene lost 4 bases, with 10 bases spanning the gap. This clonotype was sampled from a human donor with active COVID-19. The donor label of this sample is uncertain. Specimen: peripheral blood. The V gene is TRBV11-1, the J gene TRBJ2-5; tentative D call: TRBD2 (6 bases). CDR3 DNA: TGTGCCAGCAGCTCGGGAGAGAGAGAGACCCAGTACTTC. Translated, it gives CASSSGERETQYF. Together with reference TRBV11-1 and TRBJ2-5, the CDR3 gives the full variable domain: EAEVAQSPRYKITEKSQAVAFWCDPISGHATLYWYRQILGQGPELLVQFQDESVVDDSQLPKDRFSAERLKGVDSTLKIQPAELGDSAMYLCASSSGERETQYFGPGTRLLVL.